Shown below are 8 T cell receptor beta chains from a single sample sequenced in a study of identical twins. A single record per CDR3 protein comes from TCRdb applying MiXCR to the 5' RACE reads. Among hundreds of thousands of distinct CDR3 sequences, approximately 6.1% were seen once, and the ten largest hold about 2%. Material for sequencing was naive T cells sorted from blood. The receptor set was obtained from a man aged 18 to 35 in good health.

This clonotype appeared many times. The chain couples TRBV5-1 to TRBJ2-2; D remains unclear. CDR1 and CDR2 from the germline V gene are SGHRS and YFSETQ. The V end was cut by 3 bases, the J end by 6 bases, with 9 bases between. The CDR3 totals 13 residues. The CDR3 sequence is CASSYPSAGELFF. The CDR3 DNA reads TGCGCCAGCAGCTACCCCTCGGCCGGGGAGCTGTTTTTT. The full variable domain, rest sourced from reference TRBV5-1 and TRBJ2-2, is KAGVTQTPRYLIKTRGQQVTLSCSPISGHRSVSWYQQTPGQGLQFLFEYFSETQRNKGNFPGRFSGRQFSNSRSEMNVSTLELGDSALYLCASSYPSAGELFFGEGSRLTVL.

This clonotype has a handful of counts. The rearrangement uses TRBV29-1 and TRBJ2-5, with D uncertain. CDR3 size: 11 residues. From germline, CDR1 is SQVTM and CDR2 ANQGSEA. The V end was cut by 6 bases, the J end by 7 bases, with 12 bases between. The chain's CDR3 is CSVMIRRTQYF. In nucleotides, the CDR3 is TGCAGCGTCATGATTCGCCGGACCCAGTACTTC.

Ten or more counts support this clonotype. This chain links TRBV7-9 with TRBJ2-5, with D unclear. Germline V CDR1 and CDR2: SEHNR, FQNEAQ (reference sequence). This CDR3 spans 15 amino acids. Trimming took 5 bases from V and 3 from J, leaving 16 bases between them. The CDR3 loop is CASSPKPQYEETQYF. The DNA for the CDR3 is TGTGCCAGCAGCCCGAAGCCTCAGTACGAAGAGACCCAGTACTTC.

The chain recombines TRBV12-3 or TRBV12-4 with TRBJ2-1; D ambiguous. The CDR3 consists of 13 residues. V was cut by 5 bases and J by 7 bases, with 12 bases left in between. CDR3 DNA sequence: TGTGCCAGCAGTATGACCAGCAGGAATGAGCAGTTCTTC. Translation gives CASSMTSRNEQFF.

The V gene is TRBV15, the J gene TRBJ1-2; no clear D. CDR1 and CDR2 from the germline V gene are LNHNV and YYDKDF (reference sequence). V lost 1 base to trimming and J lost 8 bases, with 14 bases between them. CDR3 size: 14 residues. The CDR3 loop reads CATSRASFLGGYTF. The CDR3 coding sequence is TGTGCCACCAGCAGAGCAAGTTTTTTGGGGGGCTACACCTTC.

The V call is TRBV7-9, the J call TRBJ2-1; D possibly matches TRBD1 or TRBD2 (5 bases each). The V and J ends lost 3 bases and 4 bases respectively, with 13 bases between them. The CDR3 has 15 residues. CDR1 and CDR2 (germline): SEHNR, FQNEAQ (reference sequence). The CDR3 bases are TGTGCCAGCAGCTTTTACTTGGGGGAATACAATGAGCAGTTCTTC. Translation: CASSFYLGEYNEQFF.

This clonotype was picked up many times. This chain uses TRBV13 with TRBJ2-3, with D tentatively TRBD1 (6 bases). Germline CDR1 is PRHDT and CDR2 is FYEKMQ (reference sequence). The CDR3 loop spans 14 amino acids. Trimming took 5 bases from V and 1 from J, leaving 10 bases between them. CDR3 coding DNA: TGTGCCAGCAGCGAACAGGGTGGCACAGATACGCAGTATTTT. This encodes CASSEQGGTDTQYF. Looking up the rest from reference TRBV13 and TRBJ2-3 gives the full variable domain: AAGVIQSPRHLIKEKRETATLKCYPIPRHDTVYWYQQGPGQDPQFLISFYEKMQSDKGSIPDRFSAQQFSDYHSELNMSSLELGDSALYFCASSEQGGTDTQYFGPGTRLTVL.

The V call is TRBV18, the J call TRBJ2-7, with TRBD2 matching 7 bases. V lost 6 bases, J lost 6 bases, and 11 bases stayed unmatched. This CDR3 is 14 amino acids long. Germline CDR1 is KGHSH and CDR2 is LQKENI. The CDR3 is CASSPGAGVREQYF. The CDR3 bases are TGTGCCAGCTCCCCCGGGGCGGGAGTCCGCGAGCAGTACTTC.